This TCR beta chain was found in a study of control samples from healthy donors and cancer patients. Clones were sequenced by immunoSEQ multiplex PCR, and TCRdb holds only the in-frame ones, with some missing. The table has 80,000 to 100,000 clones, over 85% seen once. CDR1 SQVTM and CDR2 ANQGSEA come from the germline V gene. V lost 7 bases, J lost 2 bases, and 14 bases lay in between. The CDR3 runs 13 residues. Material: blood. The genes are TRBV29-1 and TRBJ1-2; D is possibly TRBD1 (6 bases). The TCR sequence derives from a human donor in good health. The donor label of this sample is uncertain. CDR3 nucleotides: TGCAGCGCCCCGGGACATAAGAACTATGGCTACACCTTC. Amino acid sequence: CSAPGHKNYGYTF.